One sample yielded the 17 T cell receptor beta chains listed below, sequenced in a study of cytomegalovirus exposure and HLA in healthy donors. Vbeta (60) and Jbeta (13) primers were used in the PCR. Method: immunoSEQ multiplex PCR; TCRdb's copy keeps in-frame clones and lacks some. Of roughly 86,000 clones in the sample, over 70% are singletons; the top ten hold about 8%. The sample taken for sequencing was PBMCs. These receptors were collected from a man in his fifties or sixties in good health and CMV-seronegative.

CDR3 sequence reads: CSASGGASGAYEQYF. CDR3 nucleotide sequence: TGCAGCGCCTCGGGGGGGGCTAGCGGGGCCTACGAGCAGTACTTC. The chain links TRBV29-1 to TRBJ2-7, with 9 bases identical to TRBD2. CDR1 and CDR2 from the germline V gene are SQVTM and ANQGSEA. The length of the CDR3 is 15 residues. The V gene end was trimmed by 7 bases and the J gene end by 2 bases; junction bases not matched to a gene: 12.

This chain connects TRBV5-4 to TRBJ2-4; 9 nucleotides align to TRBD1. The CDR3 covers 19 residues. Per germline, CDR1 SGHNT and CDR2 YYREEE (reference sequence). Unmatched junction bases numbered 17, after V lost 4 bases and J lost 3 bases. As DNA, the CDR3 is TGTGCCAGCAGCCGCCGGACAGGGGAGCCGGGTAGTGGCAAAAACATTCAGTACTTC. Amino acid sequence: CASSRRTGEPGSGKNIQYF.

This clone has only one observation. The CDR3 nucleotides are TGTGCCAGCTCACCAGGGGCTAGCGGGAGTCACACCGGGGAGCTGTTTTTT. Translated: CASSPGASGSHTGELFF. V gene TRBV18 combines with J gene TRBJ2-2, with 10 bases lining up with TRBD2. The junction had 6 bases not matched to a gene; V was cut back by 2 bases and J by 3 bases. CDR1 KGHSH and CDR2 LQKENI come from the germline V gene. The CDR3 sequence is 17 residues long.

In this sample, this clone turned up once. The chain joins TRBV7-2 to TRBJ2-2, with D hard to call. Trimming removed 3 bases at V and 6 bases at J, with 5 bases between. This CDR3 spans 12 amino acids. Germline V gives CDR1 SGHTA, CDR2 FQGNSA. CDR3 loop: CASSFHAGELFF. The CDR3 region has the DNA TGTGCCAGCAGCTTCCATGCCGGGGAGCTGTTTTTT.

In DNA, the CDR3 is TGTGCCTCGTCACCATCAGGGTTTCCCCTAGACAGGGGAGAGACCCAGTACTTC. Its translation: CASSPSGFPLDRGETQYF. V gene TRBV10-3 combines with J gene TRBJ2-5, with 8 bases lining up with TRBD1. After removal of 11 bases from V and 4 bases from J, the junction contained 24 bases not matched to a gene. Germline V gene sequence: CDR1 ENHRY, CDR2 SYGVKD. This CDR3 has 18 residues.

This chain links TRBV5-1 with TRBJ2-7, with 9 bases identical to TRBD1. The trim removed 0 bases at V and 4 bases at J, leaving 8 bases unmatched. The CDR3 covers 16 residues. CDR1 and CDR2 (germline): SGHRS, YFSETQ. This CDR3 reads CASSLAPGTGKYEQYF. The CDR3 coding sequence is TGCGCCAGCAGCTTGGCCCCCGGGACAGGGAAATACGAGCAGTACTTC.

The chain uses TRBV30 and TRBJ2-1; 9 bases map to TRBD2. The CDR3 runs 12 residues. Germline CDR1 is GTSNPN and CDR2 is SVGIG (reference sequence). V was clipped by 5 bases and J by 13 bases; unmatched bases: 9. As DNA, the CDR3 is TGTGCCTGGTTGCGGGGGGGCGTTGGACAGTTCTTC. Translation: CAWLRGGVGQFF.

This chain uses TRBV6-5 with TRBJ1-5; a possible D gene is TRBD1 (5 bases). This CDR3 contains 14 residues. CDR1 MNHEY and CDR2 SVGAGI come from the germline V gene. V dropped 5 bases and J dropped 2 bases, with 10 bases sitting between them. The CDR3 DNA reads TGTGCCAGCAGTGACGGAGGGGGCAATCAGCCCCAGCATTTT. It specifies CASSDGGGNQPQHF.

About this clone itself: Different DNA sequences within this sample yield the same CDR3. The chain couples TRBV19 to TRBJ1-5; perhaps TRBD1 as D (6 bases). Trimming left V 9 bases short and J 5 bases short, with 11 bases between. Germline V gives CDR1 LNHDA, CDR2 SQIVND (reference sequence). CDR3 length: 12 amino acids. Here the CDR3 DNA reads TGTGCCAGCACCACAGGGTATCAGCCCCAGCATTTT. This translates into CASTTGYQPQHF.

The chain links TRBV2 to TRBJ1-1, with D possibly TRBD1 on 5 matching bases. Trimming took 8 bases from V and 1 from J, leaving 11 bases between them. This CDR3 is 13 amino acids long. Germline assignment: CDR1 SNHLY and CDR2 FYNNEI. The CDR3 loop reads CASEEGTNTEAFF. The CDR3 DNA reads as TGTGCCAGCGAGGAGGGGACGAACACTGAAGCTTTCTTT.

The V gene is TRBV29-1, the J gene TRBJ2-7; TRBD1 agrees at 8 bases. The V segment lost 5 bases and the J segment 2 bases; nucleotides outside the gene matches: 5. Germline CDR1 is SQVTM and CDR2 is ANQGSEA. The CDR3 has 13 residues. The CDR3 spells CSVSGGFTYEQYF. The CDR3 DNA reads TGCAGCGTTTCAGGGGGCTTTACCTACGAGCAGTACTTC.

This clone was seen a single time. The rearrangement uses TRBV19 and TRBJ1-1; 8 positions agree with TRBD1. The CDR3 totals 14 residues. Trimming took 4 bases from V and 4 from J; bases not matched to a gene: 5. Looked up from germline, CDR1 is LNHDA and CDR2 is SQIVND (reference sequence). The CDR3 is CASSTTGDGTEAFF. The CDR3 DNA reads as TGTGCCAGTAGTACGACAGGGGACGGCACTGAAGCTTTCTTT.

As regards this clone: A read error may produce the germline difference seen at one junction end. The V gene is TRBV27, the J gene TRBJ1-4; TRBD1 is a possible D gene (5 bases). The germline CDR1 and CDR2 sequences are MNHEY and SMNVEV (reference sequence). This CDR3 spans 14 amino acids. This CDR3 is CASSFRGANEKLFF. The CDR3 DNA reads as TGTGCCAGCAGTTTTCGCGGGGCTAACGAAAAACTGTTTTTT.

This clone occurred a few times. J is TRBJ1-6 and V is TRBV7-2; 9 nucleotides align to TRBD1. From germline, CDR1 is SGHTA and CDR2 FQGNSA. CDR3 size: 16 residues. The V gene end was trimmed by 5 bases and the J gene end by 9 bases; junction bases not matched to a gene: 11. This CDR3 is CASSPSRQGVGSPLHF. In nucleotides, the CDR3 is TGTGCCAGCAGCCCGAGCAGACAGGGGGTAGGTTCACCCCTCCACTTT.

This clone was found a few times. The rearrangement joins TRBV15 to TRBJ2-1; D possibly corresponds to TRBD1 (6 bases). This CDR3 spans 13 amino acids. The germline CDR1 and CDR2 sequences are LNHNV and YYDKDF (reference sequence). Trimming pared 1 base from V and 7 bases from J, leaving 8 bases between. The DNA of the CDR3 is TGTGCCACCAGCAGAGCCGACAGGAATGAGCAGTTCTTC. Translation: CATSRADRNEQFF.

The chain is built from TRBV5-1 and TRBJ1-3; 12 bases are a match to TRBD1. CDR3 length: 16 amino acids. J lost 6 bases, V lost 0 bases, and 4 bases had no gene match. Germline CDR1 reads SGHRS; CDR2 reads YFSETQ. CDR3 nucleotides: TGCGCCAGCAGCTTGGAGGGACAGGGGGCTGAAAACACCATATATTTT. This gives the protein CASSLEGQGAENTIYF.

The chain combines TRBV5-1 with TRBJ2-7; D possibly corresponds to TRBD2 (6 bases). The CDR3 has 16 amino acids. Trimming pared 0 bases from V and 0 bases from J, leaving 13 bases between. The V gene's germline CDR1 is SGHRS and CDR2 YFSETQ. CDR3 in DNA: TGCGCCAGCAGCTTGGGTGGAGGGGTGAGCTCCTACGAGCAGTACTTC. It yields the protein CASSLGGGVSSYEQYF.